This TCR beta chain comes out of a study of cytomegalovirus exposure and HLA in healthy donors. The PCR had 60 Vbeta and 13 Jbeta primers. Here immunoSEQ multiplex PCR was the method, and the copy in TCRdb shows in-frame clones only, minus some. The repertoire holds over 150,000 clones, with about 80% as singletons. A single count supports this clone. CDR1 is SEHNR and CDR2 is FQNEAQ in the germline V gene (reference sequence). This CDR3 contains 13 residues. This TCR was recovered from a boy aged 10-17 years in good health and CMV-seronegative. Input material: PBMCs. The V gene is TRBV7-9, the J gene TRBJ2-5, with D perhaps TRBD2 (6 bases). The last part of the DNA fits TRBJ2-7 better; the J call may be wrong. Here the CDR3 DNA reads TGTGCCAGCAGCGTCGGAGGGTTCTACGAGCAGTACTTC. Amino acid sequence: CASSVGGFYEQYF.